These T cell receptor beta chains were read from a single sample in a study of shared clonotypes between healthy human individuals. Clones were read by immunoSEQ multiplex PCR, and TCRdb kept only the in-frame ones, dropping some. This table holds a few million clones, 93% found once. The sequencing sample was made of naive CD4+ T cells from PBMCs. Receptor source: a man aged 18 to 30 in good health. Some clones in this sample may be carry-over from other donors' samples. CDR3s include the opening cysteine and the closing phenylalanine or tryptophan. D genes are given only for firm matches. Clone size is stated in some rows and not others, as once, few, many or a class when expanded.

-	TRBJ1-1	TRBV28	-	CASSLSFAGNTEAFF	TGTGCCAGCAGTTTATCCTTCGCGGGGAACACTGAAGCTTTCTTT
-	TRBJ2-5	TRBV11-2	-	CASSLVLQGYQETQYF	TGTGCCAGCAGCTTAGTCCTCCAGGGGTACCAAGAGACCCAGTACTTC
-	TRBJ2-7	TRBV2	TRBD1	CASTGQGPYEQYF	TGTGCCAGCACCGGACAGGGGCCCTACGAGCAGTACTTC
few	TRBJ1-4	TRBV25-1	-	CASSDRSTNEKLFF	TGTGCCAGCAGTGACAGATCAACTAATGAAAAACTGTTTTTT
-	TRBJ1-4	TRBV28	-	CASSLGTPGEKLFF	TGTGCCAGCAGTTTGGGGACCCCGGGGGAAAAACTGTTTTTT
-	TRBJ2-1	TRBV5-1	TRBD2	CASTYLAGASSYNEQFF	TGCGCCAGCACCTACCTAGCGGGGGCGAGCTCCTACAATGAGCAGTTCTTC
-	TRBJ2-7	TRBV15	TRBD2	CATSPRTSGSEQYF	TGTGCCACCAGCCCCCGGACTAGCGGGAGCGAGCAGTACTTC
-	TRBJ1-4	TRBV5-1	-	CASSSGLPGEKLFF	TGCGCCAGCAGCTCAGGTCTCCCGGGAGAAAAACTGTTTTTT
-	TRBJ1-3	TRBV5-6	-	CASSLSSGAGNTIYF	TGTGCCAGCAGCTTGTCCTCGGGAGCTGGAAACACCATATATTTT
-	TRBJ2-6	TRBV5-5	-	CASSYTTGRSGANVLTF	TGTGCCAGCAGCTACACGACAGGGAGGTCTGGGGCCAACGTCCTGACTTTC
-	TRBJ1-1	TRBV28	TRBD1	CASSSIRQGLNTEAFF	TGTGCCAGCAGTTCGATCCGACAGGGTTTGAACACTGAAGCTTTCTTT
-	TRBJ1-4	TRBV7-8	-	CASSQGTGRLSEKLFF	TGTGCCAGCAGCCAGGGAACAGGGCGTCTTAGTGAAAAACTGTTTTTT
once	TRBJ2-5	TRBV7-2	TRBD1	CASSLEGAGGAETQYF	TGTGCCAGCAGCCTAGAGGGGGCAGGGGGCGCAGAGACCCAGTACTTC
once	TRBJ1-3	TRBV4-2	-	CASSQGFQGEGNTIYF	TGTGCCAGCAGCCAAGGGTTCCAGGGTGAAGGAAACACCATATATTTT
-	TRBJ2-5	TRBV5-4	TRBD1	CASSPGTGVIRETQYF	TGTGCCAGCAGCCCCGGGACAGGGGTTATTCGGGAGACCCAGTACTTC
few	TRBJ1-3	TRBV2	-	CASRPQATIYF	TGTGCCAGCAGACCGCAGGCCACCATATATTTT
once	TRBJ1-5	TRBV28	-	CASTLDTYSNQPQHF	TGTGCCAGCACCCTGGACACCTATAGCAATCAGCCCCAGCATTTT
-	TRBJ1-1	TRBV30	TRBD1	CAWRRQGNTEAFF	TGTGCCTGGAGAAGACAGGGAAACACTGAAGCTTTCTTT
once	TRBJ2-2	TRBV6-1	TRBD2	CASSGGAGGNTGELFF	TGTGCCAGCAGTGGAGGGGCGGGAGGGAACACCGGGGAGCTGTTTTTT
-	TRBJ1-6	TRBV5-1	-	CASSNRADSPLHF	TGCGCCAGCAGTAACAGGGCCGATTCACCCCTCCACTTT
-	TRBJ2-3	TRBV5-1	TRBD2	CASRGGTNTPLDTQYF	TGCGCCAGCAGGGGAGGGACCAATACACCTTTGGATACGCAGTATTTT
-	TRBJ2-1	TRBV7-2	TRBD2	CASSFRTSRNNEQFF	TGTGCCAGCAGCTTTAGGACTAGCAGGAACAATGAGCAGTTCTTC
-	TRBJ2-4	TRBV5-4	-	CASSSAGRAKNIQYF	TGTGCCAGCAGCTCAGCCGGGAGAGCCAAAAACATTCAGTACTTC
few	TRBJ1-1	TRBV2	-	CASSSQGNTEAFF	TGTGCCAGCAGTTCACAGGGGAACACTGAAGCTTTCTTT
-	TRBJ1-5	TRBV7-2	-	CASSPRRDNSNQPQHF	TGTGCCAGCAGCCCCCGGCGGGACAATAGCAACCAGCCCCAGCATTTT
-	TRBJ1-1	TRBV27	TRBD1	CASSLIPGTGRFSSTEAFF	TGTGCCAGCAGCCTTATCCCCGGGACAGGACGTTTCTCGAGCACTGAAGCTTTCTTT
-	TRBJ2-7	TRBV29-1	-	CSVASGLLPYEQYF	TGCAGCGTTGCGTCAGGTCTGCTCCCCTACGAGCAGTACTTC
-	TRBJ1-5	TRBV30	-	CAWSALQGTQHF	TGTGCCTGGAGTGCCCTTCAGGGTACCCAGCATTTT
-	TRBJ2-3	TRBV5-1	TRBD2	CASSLWTSGARTDTQYF	TGCGCCAGCAGCTTGTGGACTAGCGGAGCCCGCACAGATACGCAGTATTTT
-	TRBJ2-3	TRBV4-2	-	CASSQAAGSTDTQYF	TGTGCCAGCAGCCAAGCCGCAGGGAGCACAGATACGCAGTATTTT
-	TRBJ2-2	TRBV27	-	CASIPLVQGRAGELFF	TGTGCCAGCATCCCCCTGGTACAGGGACGGGCCGGGGAGCTGTTTTTT
once	TRBJ1-2	TRBV16	TRBD1	CASSQGSGGGYGYTF	TGTGCCAGCAGCCAAGGATCAGGGGGCGGCTATGGCTACACCTTC
-	TRBJ1-5	TRBV28	-	CASSPPVGQPQHF	TGTGCCAGCAGTCCCCCGGTCGGTCAGCCCCAGCATTTT
-	TRBJ2-7	TRBV5-4	-	CASSFGNRETGEQYF	TGTGCCAGCAGCTTTGGTAACAGGGAAACCGGCGAGCAGTACTTC
-	TRBJ1-1	TRBV14	TRBD1	CASSRYTGEAEAFF	TGTGCCAGCAGCCGTTATACAGGGGAGGCTGAAGCTTTCTTT
once	TRBJ2-7	TRBV7-2	TRBD1	CASSRDRGHEQYF	TGTGCCAGCAGCCGAGACAGGGGCCACGAGCAGTACTTC
-	TRBJ1-6	TRBV30	TRBD1	CAWSMGQINSPLHF	TGTGCCTGGAGTATGGGACAGATTAATTCACCCCTCCACTTT
-	TRBJ2-7	TRBV4-1	TRBD2	CASSQAETSGFYEQYF	TGCGCCAGCAGCCAAGCAGAGACTAGCGGTTTCTACGAGCAGTACTTC
-	TRBJ1-2	TRBV5-4	-	CATTANYGYTF	TGTGCCACGACAGCTAACTATGGCTACACCTTC
-	TRBJ2-5	TRBV19	-	CASSIRRGETQYF	TGTGCCAGTAGTATACGTAGGGGCGAGACCCAGTACTTC
-	TRBJ1-3	TRBV28	-	CASSFSPPGVAGNTIYF	TGTGCCAGCAGTTTTTCTCCTCCGGGGGTGGCTGGAAACACCATATATTTT
-	TRBJ2-1	TRBV29-1	-	CSVEDIKRGGEQFF	TGCAGCGTTGAAGATATAAAGCGCGGCGGTGAGCAGTTCTTC
-	TRBJ1-4	TRBV28	TRBD1	CASSVQGGLNEKLFF	TGTGCCAGCAGTGTCCAGGGGGGACTGAATGAAAAACTGTTTTTT
once	TRBJ1-3	TRBV29-1	-	CSVEGGDTIYF	TGCAGCGTCGAAGGCGGGGACACCATATATTTT
-	TRBJ1-4	TRBV25-1	-	CASSEVPGGEKLFF	TGTGCCAGCAGTGAGGTTCCCGGAGGGGAAAAACTGTTTTTT
-	TRBJ2-7	TRBV28	-	CASSTNLNSYEQYF	TGTGCCAGCAGCACAAACTTAAACAGCTACGAGCAGTACTTC
-	TRBJ2-5	TRBV5-4	TRBD1	CASSQGQGRETQYF	TGTGCCAGCAGCCAGGGACAGGGGAGGGAGACCCAGTACTTC
-	TRBJ2-7	TRBV14	-	CASSQGVGAYPYEQYF	TGTGCCAGCAGCCAAGGAGTTGGGGCCTACCCCTACGAGCAGTACTTC
once	TRBJ2-7	TRBV28	-	CASSFWYEQYF	TGTGCCAGCAGTTTTTGGTACGAGCAGTACTTC
-	TRBJ2-7	TRBV4-1	-	CASSQGRVGYEQYF	TGCGCCAGCAGCCAAGGCAGGGTGGGCTACGAGCAGTACTTC